The clone carrying this T cell receptor (beta chain) showed up many times. This entry belongs to a study of identical twins. TCRdb re-derived calls from the 5' RACE reads in MiXCR, one entry per CDR3 protein. Found here are fewer than 650,000 distinct CDR3 sequences, about 7.6% of them singletons; the top ten hold around 1.6%. Trimming pared 4 bases from V and 5 bases from J, leaving 14 bases between. The CDR3 is 15 residues long. CDR1 is SGHTA and CDR2 is FQGNSA in the germline V gene. The same sample was also studied in work on yellow fever vaccine responses in identical twins.

The chain is built from TRBV7-2 and TRBJ1-4, with D unclear. The specimen was PBMCs. This sequence originates from a woman aged 18-29 years in good health. The CDR3 region is CASSSPPTENEKLFF. In nucleotides, the CDR3 is TGTGCCAGCAGCTCTCCCCCCACAGAGAATGAAAAACTGTTTTTT.